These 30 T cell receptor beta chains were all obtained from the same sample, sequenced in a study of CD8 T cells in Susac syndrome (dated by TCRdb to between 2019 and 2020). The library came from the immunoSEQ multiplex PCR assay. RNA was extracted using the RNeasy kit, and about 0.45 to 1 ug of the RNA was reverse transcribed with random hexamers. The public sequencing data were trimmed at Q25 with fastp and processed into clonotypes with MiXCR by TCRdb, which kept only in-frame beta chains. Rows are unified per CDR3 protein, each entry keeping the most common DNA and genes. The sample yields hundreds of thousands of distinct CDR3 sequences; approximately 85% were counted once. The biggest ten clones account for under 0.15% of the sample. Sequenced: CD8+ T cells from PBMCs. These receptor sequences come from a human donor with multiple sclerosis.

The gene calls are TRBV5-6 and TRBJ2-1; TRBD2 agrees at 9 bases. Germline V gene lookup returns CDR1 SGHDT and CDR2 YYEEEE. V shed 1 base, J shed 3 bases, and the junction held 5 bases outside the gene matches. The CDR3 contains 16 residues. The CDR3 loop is CASSLSSGKLYNEQFF. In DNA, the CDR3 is TGTGCCAGCAGCTTGTCTAGCGGGAAACTCTACAATGAGCAGTTCTTC.

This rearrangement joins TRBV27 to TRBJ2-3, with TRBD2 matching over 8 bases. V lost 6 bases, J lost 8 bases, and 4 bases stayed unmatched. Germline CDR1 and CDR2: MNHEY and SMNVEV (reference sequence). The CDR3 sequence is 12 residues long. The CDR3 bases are TGTGCCAGCAGCCGAACTAGCGGTACGCAGTATTTT. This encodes CASSRTSGTQYF.

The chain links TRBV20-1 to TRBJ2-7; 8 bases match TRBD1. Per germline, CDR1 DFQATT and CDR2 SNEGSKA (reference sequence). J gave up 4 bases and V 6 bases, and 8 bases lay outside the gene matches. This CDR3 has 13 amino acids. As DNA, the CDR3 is TGCAGTGCCATCCAGGGGGCAGGGTACGAGCAGTACTTC. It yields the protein CSAIQGAGYEQYF.

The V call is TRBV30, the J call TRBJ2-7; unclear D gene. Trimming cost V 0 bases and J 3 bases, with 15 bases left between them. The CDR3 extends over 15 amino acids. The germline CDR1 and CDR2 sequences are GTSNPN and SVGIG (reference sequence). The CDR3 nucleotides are TGTGCCTGGAGTGTACTTTCAGCGCACGGCTACGAGCAGTACTTC. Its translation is CAWSVLSAHGYEQYF.

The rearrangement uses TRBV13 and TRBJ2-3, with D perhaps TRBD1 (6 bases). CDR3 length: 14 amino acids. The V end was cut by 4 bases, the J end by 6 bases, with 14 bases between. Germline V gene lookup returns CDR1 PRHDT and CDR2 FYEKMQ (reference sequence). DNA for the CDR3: TGTGCCAGCAGCTCCGGACCCACAGGGGATACGCAGTATTTT. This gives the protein CASSSGPTGDTQYF.

The CDR3 is CASSRDRDLEQYF. The CDR3 DNA sequence: TGTGCCAGCAGTAGGGACAGGGACCTCGAGCAGTACTTC. V is TRBV2 and J is TRBJ2-7; TRBD1 agrees at 9 bases. Trimming at V came to 5 bases and at J to 6 bases, leaving 5 bases not matched to a gene. The germline CDR1 and CDR2 sequences are SNHLY and FYNNEI. The CDR3 is 13 residues long. Full variable domain (missing parts from reference TRBV2 and TRBJ2-7): EPEVTQTPSHQVTQMGQEVILRCVPISNHLYFYWYRQILGQKVEFLVSFYNNEISEKSEIFDDQFSVERPDGSNFTLKIRSTKLEDSAMYFCASSRDRDLEQYFGPGTRLTVT.

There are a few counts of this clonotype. The chain's CDR3 is CASSYLGRDTEAFF. The DNA for the CDR3 is TGTGCCAGCAGTTACCTAGGGCGGGACACTGAAGCTTTCTTT. The rearrangement joins TRBV6-5 to TRBJ1-1; D ambiguous. The CDR3 is 14 amino acids. Trimming removed 2 bases from V and 3 bases from J, with 10 bases in between. Germline assignment: CDR1 MNHEY and CDR2 SVGAGI.

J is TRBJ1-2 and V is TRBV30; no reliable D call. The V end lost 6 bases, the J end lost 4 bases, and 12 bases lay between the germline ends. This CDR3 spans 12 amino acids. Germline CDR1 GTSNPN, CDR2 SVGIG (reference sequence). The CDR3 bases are TGTGCCTGTAATTGGGGAATCTATGGCTACACCTTC. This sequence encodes CACNWGIYGYTF.

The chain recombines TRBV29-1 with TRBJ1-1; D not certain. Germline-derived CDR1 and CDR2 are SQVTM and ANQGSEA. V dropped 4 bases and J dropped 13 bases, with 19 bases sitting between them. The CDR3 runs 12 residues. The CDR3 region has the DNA TGCAGCGTTGCCAGCGCAGGTCGATTGGGTTTCTTT. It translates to CSVASAGRLGFF.

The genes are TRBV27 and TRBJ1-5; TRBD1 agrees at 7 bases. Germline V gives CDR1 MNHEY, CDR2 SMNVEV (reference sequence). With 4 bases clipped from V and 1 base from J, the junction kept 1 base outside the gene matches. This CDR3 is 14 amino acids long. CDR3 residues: CASSWGQSNQPQHF. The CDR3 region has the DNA TGTGCCAGCAGTTGGGGACAGAGCAATCAGCCCCAGCATTTT.

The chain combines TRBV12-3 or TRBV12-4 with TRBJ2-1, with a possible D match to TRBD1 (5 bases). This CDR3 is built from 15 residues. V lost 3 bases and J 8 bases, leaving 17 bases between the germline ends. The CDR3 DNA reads TGTGCCAGCAGTTTTGGGCAGGGTAATTACGATGAGCAGTTCTTC. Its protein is CASSFGQGNYDEQFF.

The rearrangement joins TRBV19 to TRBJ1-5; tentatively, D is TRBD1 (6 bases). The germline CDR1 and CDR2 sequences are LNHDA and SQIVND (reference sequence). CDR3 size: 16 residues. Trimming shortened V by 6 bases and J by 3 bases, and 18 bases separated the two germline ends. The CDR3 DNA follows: TGTGCCAGTAGGGGTCAGGGGAGCACAAACAATCAGCCCCAGCATTTT. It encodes CASRGQGSTNNQPQHF.

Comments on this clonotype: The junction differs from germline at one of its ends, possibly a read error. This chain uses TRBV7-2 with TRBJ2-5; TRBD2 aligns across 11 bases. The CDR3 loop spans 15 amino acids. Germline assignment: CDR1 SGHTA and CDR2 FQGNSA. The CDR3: CASSLAGGGQETQYF. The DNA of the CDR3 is TGTGCCAGCAGCCTAGCGGGGGGCGGCCAAGAGACCCAGTACTTC.

The CDR3 DNA sequence: TGTGCCAGCAGGGAAGAATTATTATTTTCAGGGCGCTCTGGGGCCAACGTCCTGACTTTC. Amino acids: CASREELLFSGRSGANVLTF. This chain links TRBV6-2 or TRBV6-3 with TRBJ2-6, with D maybe TRBD1 (5 bases). V lost 6 bases and J lost 0, with 24 bases in between. CDR1 MNHEY and CDR2 SVGEGT come from the germline V gene. The CDR3 totals 20 residues.

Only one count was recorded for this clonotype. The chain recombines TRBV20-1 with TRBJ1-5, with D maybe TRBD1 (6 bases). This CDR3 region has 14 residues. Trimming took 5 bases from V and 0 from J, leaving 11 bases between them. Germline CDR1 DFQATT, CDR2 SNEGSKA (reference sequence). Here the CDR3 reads CSAGPGDSNQPQHF. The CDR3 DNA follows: TGCAGTGCTGGTCCAGGGGATAGCAATCAGCCCCAGCATTTT.

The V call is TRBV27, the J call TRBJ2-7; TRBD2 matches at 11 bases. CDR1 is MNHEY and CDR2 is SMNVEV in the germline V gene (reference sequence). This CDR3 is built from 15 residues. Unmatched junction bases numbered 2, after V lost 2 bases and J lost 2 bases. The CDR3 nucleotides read TGTGCCAGCAGTTTAGTAGCGGGAGGGACCTACGAGCAGTACTTC. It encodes CASSLVAGGTYEQYF.

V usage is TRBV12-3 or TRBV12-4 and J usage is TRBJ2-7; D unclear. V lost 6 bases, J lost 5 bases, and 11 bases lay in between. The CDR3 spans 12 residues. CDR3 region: CASSYTQNEQYF. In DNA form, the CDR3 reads TGTGCCAGCAGCTATACACAGAACGAGCAGTACTTC.

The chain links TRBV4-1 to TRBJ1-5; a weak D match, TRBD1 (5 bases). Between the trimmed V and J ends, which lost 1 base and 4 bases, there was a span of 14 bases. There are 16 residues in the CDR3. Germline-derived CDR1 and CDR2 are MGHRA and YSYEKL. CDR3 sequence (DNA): TGCGCCAGCAGCCAAGTACAGGTGAACCCTAATCAGCCCCAGCATTTT. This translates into CASSQVQVNPNQPQHF.

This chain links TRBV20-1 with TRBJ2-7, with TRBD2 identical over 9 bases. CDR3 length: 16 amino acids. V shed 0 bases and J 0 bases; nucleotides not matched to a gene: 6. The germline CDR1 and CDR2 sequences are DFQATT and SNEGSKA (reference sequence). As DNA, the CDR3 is TGCAGTGCTAGAGAGGGCGGGAGGGCCTTCTCCTACGAGCAGTACTTC. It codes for CSAREGGRAFSYEQYF.

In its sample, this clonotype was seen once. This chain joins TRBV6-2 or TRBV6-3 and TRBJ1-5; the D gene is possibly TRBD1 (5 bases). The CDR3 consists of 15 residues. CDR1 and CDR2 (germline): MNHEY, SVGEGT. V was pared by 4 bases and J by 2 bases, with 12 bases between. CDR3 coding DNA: TGTGCCAGCAGTTCCACCAGGGATGGCAATCAGCCCCAGCATTTT. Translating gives CASSSTRDGNQPQHF.

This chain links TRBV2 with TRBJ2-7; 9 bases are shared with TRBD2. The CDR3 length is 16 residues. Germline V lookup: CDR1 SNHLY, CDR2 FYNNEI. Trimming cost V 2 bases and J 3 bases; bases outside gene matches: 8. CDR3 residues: CASSESSGTRFYEQYF. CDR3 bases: TGTGCCAGCAGTGAATCTAGCGGGACCCGCTTCTACGAGCAGTACTTC.

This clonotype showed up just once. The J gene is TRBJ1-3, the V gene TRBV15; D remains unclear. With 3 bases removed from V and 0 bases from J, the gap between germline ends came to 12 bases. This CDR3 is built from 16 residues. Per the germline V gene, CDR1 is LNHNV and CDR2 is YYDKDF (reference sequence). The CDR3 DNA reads TGTGCCACCAGCAGCTCCCAGGAGATCTCTGGAAACACCATATATTTT. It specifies CATSSSQEISGNTIYF.

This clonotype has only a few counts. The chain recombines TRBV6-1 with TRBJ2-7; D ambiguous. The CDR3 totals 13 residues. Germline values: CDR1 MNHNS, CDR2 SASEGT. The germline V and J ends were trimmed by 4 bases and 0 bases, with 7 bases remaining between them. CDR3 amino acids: CASSALSSYEQYF. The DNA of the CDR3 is TGTGCCAGCAGTGCTTTGAGCTCCTACGAGCAGTACTTC.

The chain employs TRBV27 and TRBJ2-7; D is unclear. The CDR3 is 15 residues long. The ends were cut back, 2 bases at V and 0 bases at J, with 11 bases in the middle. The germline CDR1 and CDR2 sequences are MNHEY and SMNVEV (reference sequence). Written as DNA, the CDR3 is TGTGCCAGCAGTTTAAGGACGGCCAGCTCCTACGAGCAGTACTTC. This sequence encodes CASSLRTASSYEQYF.

Written as DNA, the CDR3 is TGTGCCAGCAGTTTCCTTTCGGAGGGGGCCAGAGCAGATACGCAGTATTTT. Translation: CASSFLSEGARADTQYF. The rearrangement links TRBV12-3 or TRBV12-4 to TRBJ2-3, with a tentative D call TRBD1 (7 bases). This CDR3 contains 17 residues. Trimming took 3 bases from V and 4 from J, leaving 20 bases between them.

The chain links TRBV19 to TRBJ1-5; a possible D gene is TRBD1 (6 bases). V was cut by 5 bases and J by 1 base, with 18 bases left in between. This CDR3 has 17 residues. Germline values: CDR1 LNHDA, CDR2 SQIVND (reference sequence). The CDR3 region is CASSAPRITGSNQPQHF. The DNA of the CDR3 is TGTGCCAGTAGTGCGCCCCGAATCACAGGGAGCAATCAGCCCCAGCATTTT.

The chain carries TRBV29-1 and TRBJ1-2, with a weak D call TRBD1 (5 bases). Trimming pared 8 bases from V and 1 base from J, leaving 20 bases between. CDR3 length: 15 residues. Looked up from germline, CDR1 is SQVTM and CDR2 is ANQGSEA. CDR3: CSFLRGTGDNYGYTF. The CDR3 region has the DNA TGCAGCTTCTTACGGGGGACCGGTGATAACTATGGCTACACCTTC.

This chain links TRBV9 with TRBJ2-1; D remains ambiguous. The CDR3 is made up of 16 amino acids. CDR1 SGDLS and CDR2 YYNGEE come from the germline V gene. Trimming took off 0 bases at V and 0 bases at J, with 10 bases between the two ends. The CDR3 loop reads CASSVDLTSSYNEQFF. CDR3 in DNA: TGTGCCAGCAGCGTAGATCTCACCAGCTCCTACAATGAGCAGTTCTTC.

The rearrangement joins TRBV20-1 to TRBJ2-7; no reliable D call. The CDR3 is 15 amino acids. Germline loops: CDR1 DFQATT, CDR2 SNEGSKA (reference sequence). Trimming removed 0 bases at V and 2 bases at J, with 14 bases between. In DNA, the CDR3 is TGCAGTGCTAGAGACCCGGACCGTGGGACCTACGAGCAGTACTTC. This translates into CSARDPDRGTYEQYF.

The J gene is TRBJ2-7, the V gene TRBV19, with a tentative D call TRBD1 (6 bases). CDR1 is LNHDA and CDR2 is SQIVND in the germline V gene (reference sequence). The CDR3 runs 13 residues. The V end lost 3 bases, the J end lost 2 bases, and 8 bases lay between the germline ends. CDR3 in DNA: TGTGCCAGTAGTATGCAGGGGCCCTACGAGCAGTACTTC. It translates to CASSMQGPYEQYF.